The 16 T cell receptor beta chains reported below all come from one sample, sequenced in a study of T cells in women clearing cervical HPV infection. Only in-frame clones appear in the TCRdb table, and some are missing; sequencing was by immunoSEQ multiplex PCR. The sample has more than 20,000 clones, and its top ten clones hold 3.7%. Sequencing used blood buffy coat. All receptors come from a woman between 18 and 70 years old with a cervical HPV16 infection that either progressed to CIN3+ or cleared (not recorded which).

As regards this clone: The read comes to an end 3 residues before the CDR3 does, leaving the germline J gene to fill in the end. J is TRBJ1-2 and V is TRBV19; D remains unclear. The CDR3 spans 11 residues. Germline V CDR1 and CDR2: LNHDA, SQIVND (reference sequence). The part of the CDR3 DNA that was read is TGTGCCAGTAGTATCGCCGGGGGC. Protein product: CASSIAGG. The entire CDR3 sequence reads CASSIAGGYTF.

The sequenced part of the CDR3 DNA is TGTGCCAGCAGCTCCCGGACAGGGGGATTAGATACG. This encodes CASSSRTGGLDT. The whole CDR3 protein reads CASSSRTGGLDTQYF. The genes are TRBV9 and TRBJ2-3, with 10 bases lining up with TRBD1. The CDR3 end falls 3 residues outside the read, so it is completed with the germline J gene. This CDR3 has 15 residues. CDR1 and CDR2 from the germline V gene are SGDLS and YYNGEE. V trimming: 4 bases; J trimming: 5 bases; junction bases outside the gene matches: 7.

Concerning this clone: One end of the junction varies from germline; a read error may be responsible. The read halts 3 residues ahead of the CDR3 end, with the missing end drawn from the germline J gene. V gene TRBV2 combines with J gene TRBJ1-1; D is possibly TRBD1 (6 bases). The CDR3 sequence is 13 residues long. In germline, CDR1 is SNHLY, CDR2 FYNNEI. CDR3 loop: CARSEAQGTEAFF. CDR3 bases read: TGTGCCAGAAGTGAGGCACAGGGCACTGAA. Filled out from reference TRBV2 and TRBJ1-1, the complete variable domain reads EPEVTQTPSHQVTQMGQEVILRCVPISNHLYFYWYRQILGQKVEFLVSFYNNEISEKSEIFDDQFSVERPDGSNFTLKIRSTKLEDSAMYFCARSEAQGTEAFFGQGTRLTVV.

As to this clone: The read gets to within 3 residues of the CDR3 end, and the germline J gene fills in the rest. The chain couples TRBV2 to TRBJ2-1; TRBD2 agrees at 9 bases. The V segment lost 2 bases and the J segment 5 bases; nucleotides outside the gene matches: 7. The CDR3 consists of 16 residues. Germline V lookup: CDR1 SNHLY, CDR2 FYNNEI. Here the CDR3 reads CASSEFASGANNEQFF. Partial CDR3 DNA: TGTGCCAGCAGTGAATTTGCTAGCGGGGCGAACAATGAG.

Turning to this clone: The read ends 3 residues before the CDR3 terminus; that terminus is restored from the germline J gene. This chain connects TRBV19 to TRBJ1-1, with D possibly being TRBD1 (6 bases). The CDR3 is 14 amino acids. The germline gives CDR1 LNHDA, CDR2 SQIVND (reference sequence). Trimming cost V 6 bases and J 4 bases, with 15 bases left between them. The sequenced part of the CDR3 DNA is TGTGCCAGTAGCCAACAGGGTTCGTTCACTGAA. It codes for CASSQQGSFTE. The whole CDR3 is CASSQQGSFTEAFF.

In regard to this clone: The sequence runs out 3 residues before the end of the CDR3; the remainder is reconstructed from the germline J gene. This chain connects TRBV19 to TRBJ1-1; 7 positions agree with TRBD1. The CDR3 runs 16 residues. The J segment lost 4 bases and the V segment lost 4 bases, leaving 12 bases of the junction unmatched. CDR1 and CDR2 (germline): LNHDA, SQIVND (reference sequence). The covered CDR3 bases are TGTGCCAGTAGTACCGAGCCGCCGTACAGGGGCACTGAA. This sequence encodes CASSTEPPYRGTE. The whole CDR3 sequence is CASSTEPPYRGTEAFF. Full variable domain (remainder filled in from reference TRBV19 and TRBJ1-1): DGGITQSPKYLFRKEGQNVTLSCEQNLNHDAMYWYRQDPGQGLRLIYYSQIVNDFQKGDIAEGYSVSREKKESFPLTVTSAQKNPTAFYLCASSTEPPYRGTEAFFGQGTRLTVV.

With regard to this clone: The read ends 3 residues before the CDR3 terminus; that terminus is restored from the germline J gene. The rearrangement uses TRBV20-1 and TRBJ2-2; a possible D gene is TRBD1 (5 bases). CDR1 is DFQATT, CDR2 SNEGSKA, per germline (reference sequence). The length of the CDR3 is 15 residues. The covered CDR3 bases are TGCAGTGCATCCAACCACGGCTCTGGGGCCAACGTG. The encoded protein is CSASNHGSGANV. The full CDR3 is CSASNHGSGANVLFF.

Points on this clone: The sequenced fragment ends 3 residues before the CDR3 boundary, so the rest is inferred from the germline J gene. V is TRBV19 and J is TRBJ2-4; TRBD1 matches 9 bases. The germline gives CDR1 LNHDA, CDR2 SQIVND (reference sequence). The CDR3 has 15 residues. CDR3 DNA (partial): TGTGCCAGTACTAGGACAGGGGCCCTCAACTATGGT. It specifies CASTRTGALNYG. The whole CDR3 sequence is CASTRTGALNYGQYF.

Comment on this clone: A read error may account for a junction end that differs from germline. The observed sequence ends 3 residues before the CDR3 terminus, with the missing tail filled in from the germline J gene. The genes are TRBV7-7 and TRBJ2-2; 11 bases line up with TRBD1. The germline gives CDR1 SSHAT, CDR2 FNYEAQ (reference sequence). CDR3 length: 15 residues. The CDR3 spells CASSLRTGGGGELFF. The part of the CDR3 DNA that was read is TGTGCTAGCAGCCTAAGGACAGGGGGCGGCGGGGAG.

Of note for this clone: The read comes to an end 3 residues before the CDR3 does, leaving the germline J gene to fill in the end. The chain links TRBV19 to TRBJ1-5; weak D call: TRBD1 (6 bases). The CDR3 consists of 14 residues. V gave up 5 bases and J gave up 3 bases, with 11 bases separating them. In germline, CDR1 is LNHDA, CDR2 SQIVND (reference sequence). CDR3 DNA (partial): TGTGCCAGTAGTCCGCAGGGGCCCAATCAGCCC. Protein sequence: CASSPQGPNQP. Given in full, the CDR3 is CASSPQGPNQPQHF.

Note on this clone: The read terminates 3 residues before the CDR3 end, so the remaining end is supplied by the germline J gene. V and J are TRBV5-4 and TRBJ1-1; maybe TRBD1 (6 bases). V dropped 0 bases and J dropped 4 bases, with 13 bases sitting between them. This CDR3 comprises 15 residues. The germline V gene encodes CDR1 SGHNT and CDR2 YYREEE (reference sequence). CDR3 residues: CASSLGDGGATEAFF. The sequenced part of the CDR3 DNA is TGTGCCAGCAGCTTGGGGGACGGGGGGGCCACTGAA.

About this clone itself: Sequencing ends 3 residues short of the CDR3 end; the germline J gene provides the rest. This rearrangement joins TRBV30 to TRBJ2-1, with 11 nucleotides matching TRBD2. Per the germline V gene, CDR1 is GTSNPN and CDR2 is SVGIG (reference sequence). V lost 5 bases, J lost 0 bases, and 0 bases stayed unmatched. There are 14 residues in the CDR3. The part of the CDR3 DNA that was read is TGTGCCTGGCTAGCGGGGGGCTCCTACAATGAG. It specifies CAWLAGGSYNE. The whole CDR3 sequence is CAWLAGGSYNEQFF.

With regard to this clone: Read data end 3 residues before the CDR3 end; the end is taken from the germline J gene. The chain has TRBV30 and TRBJ1-6; a weak D match, TRBD1 (5 bases). The length of the CDR3 is 15 residues. Germline CDR1 is GTSNPN and CDR2 is SVGIG (reference sequence). The ends were cut back, 2 bases at V and 4 bases at J, with 12 bases in the middle. The CDR3 bases that were read are TGTGCCTGGAGTCCAACGCGGGGGTATAATTCACCC. It translates to CAWSPTRGYNSP. The CDR3, in full, reads CAWSPTRGYNSPLHF. The entire variable domain, with the rest obtained from reference TRBV30 and TRBJ1-6, is as follows: SQTIHQWPATLVQPVGSPLSLECTVEGTSNPNLYWYRQAAGRGLQLLFYSVGIGQISSEVPQNLSASRPQDRQFILSSKKLLLSDSGFYLCAWSPTRGYNSPLHFGNGTRLTVT.

The CDR3 here is CSPYYPRPGRDSNSPLFF. Incomplete CDR3 DNA: TGCAGTCCTTACTATCCTCGCCCGGGGAGAGATTCGAATTCACCG. The V and J genes are TRBV20-1 and TRBJ2-2; D might be TRBD2 (5 bases). The read terminates 3 residues before the CDR3 end, so the remaining end is supplied by the germline J gene. The CDR3 contains 18 residues. Germline-derived CDR1 and CDR2 are DFQATT and SNEGSKA (reference sequence).

Comments on this clone: The CDR3 is cut off 3 residues early in the read; its end comes from the germline J gene. The rearrangement joins TRBV20-1 to TRBJ2-7, with D perhaps TRBD1 (6 bases). V lost 1 base, J lost 2 bases, and 15 bases lay in between. The V gene's germline CDR1 is DFQATT and CDR2 SNEGSKA (reference sequence). The CDR3 spans 15 residues. CDR3 sequence reads: CSARATGQNPYEQYF. The CDR3 bases that were read are TGCAGTGCTAGAGCTACCGGACAGAACCCCTACGAG.

Of note for this clone: The CDR3 is cut off 3 residues early in the read; its end comes from the germline J gene. The J gene is TRBJ2-7, the V gene TRBV4-1; 8 bases are a match to TRBD2. The CDR3 is 16 amino acids. Germline V lookup: CDR1 MGHRA, CDR2 YSYEKL. Losses at the gene ends were 0 bases for V and 1 base for J; bases not matched to a gene: 5. CDR3 bases read: TGCGCCAGCAGCCAAGACGTTACTAGCGGATCCTACGAG. Its protein is CASSQDVTSGSYE. The entire CDR3 is CASSQDVTSGSYEQYF.